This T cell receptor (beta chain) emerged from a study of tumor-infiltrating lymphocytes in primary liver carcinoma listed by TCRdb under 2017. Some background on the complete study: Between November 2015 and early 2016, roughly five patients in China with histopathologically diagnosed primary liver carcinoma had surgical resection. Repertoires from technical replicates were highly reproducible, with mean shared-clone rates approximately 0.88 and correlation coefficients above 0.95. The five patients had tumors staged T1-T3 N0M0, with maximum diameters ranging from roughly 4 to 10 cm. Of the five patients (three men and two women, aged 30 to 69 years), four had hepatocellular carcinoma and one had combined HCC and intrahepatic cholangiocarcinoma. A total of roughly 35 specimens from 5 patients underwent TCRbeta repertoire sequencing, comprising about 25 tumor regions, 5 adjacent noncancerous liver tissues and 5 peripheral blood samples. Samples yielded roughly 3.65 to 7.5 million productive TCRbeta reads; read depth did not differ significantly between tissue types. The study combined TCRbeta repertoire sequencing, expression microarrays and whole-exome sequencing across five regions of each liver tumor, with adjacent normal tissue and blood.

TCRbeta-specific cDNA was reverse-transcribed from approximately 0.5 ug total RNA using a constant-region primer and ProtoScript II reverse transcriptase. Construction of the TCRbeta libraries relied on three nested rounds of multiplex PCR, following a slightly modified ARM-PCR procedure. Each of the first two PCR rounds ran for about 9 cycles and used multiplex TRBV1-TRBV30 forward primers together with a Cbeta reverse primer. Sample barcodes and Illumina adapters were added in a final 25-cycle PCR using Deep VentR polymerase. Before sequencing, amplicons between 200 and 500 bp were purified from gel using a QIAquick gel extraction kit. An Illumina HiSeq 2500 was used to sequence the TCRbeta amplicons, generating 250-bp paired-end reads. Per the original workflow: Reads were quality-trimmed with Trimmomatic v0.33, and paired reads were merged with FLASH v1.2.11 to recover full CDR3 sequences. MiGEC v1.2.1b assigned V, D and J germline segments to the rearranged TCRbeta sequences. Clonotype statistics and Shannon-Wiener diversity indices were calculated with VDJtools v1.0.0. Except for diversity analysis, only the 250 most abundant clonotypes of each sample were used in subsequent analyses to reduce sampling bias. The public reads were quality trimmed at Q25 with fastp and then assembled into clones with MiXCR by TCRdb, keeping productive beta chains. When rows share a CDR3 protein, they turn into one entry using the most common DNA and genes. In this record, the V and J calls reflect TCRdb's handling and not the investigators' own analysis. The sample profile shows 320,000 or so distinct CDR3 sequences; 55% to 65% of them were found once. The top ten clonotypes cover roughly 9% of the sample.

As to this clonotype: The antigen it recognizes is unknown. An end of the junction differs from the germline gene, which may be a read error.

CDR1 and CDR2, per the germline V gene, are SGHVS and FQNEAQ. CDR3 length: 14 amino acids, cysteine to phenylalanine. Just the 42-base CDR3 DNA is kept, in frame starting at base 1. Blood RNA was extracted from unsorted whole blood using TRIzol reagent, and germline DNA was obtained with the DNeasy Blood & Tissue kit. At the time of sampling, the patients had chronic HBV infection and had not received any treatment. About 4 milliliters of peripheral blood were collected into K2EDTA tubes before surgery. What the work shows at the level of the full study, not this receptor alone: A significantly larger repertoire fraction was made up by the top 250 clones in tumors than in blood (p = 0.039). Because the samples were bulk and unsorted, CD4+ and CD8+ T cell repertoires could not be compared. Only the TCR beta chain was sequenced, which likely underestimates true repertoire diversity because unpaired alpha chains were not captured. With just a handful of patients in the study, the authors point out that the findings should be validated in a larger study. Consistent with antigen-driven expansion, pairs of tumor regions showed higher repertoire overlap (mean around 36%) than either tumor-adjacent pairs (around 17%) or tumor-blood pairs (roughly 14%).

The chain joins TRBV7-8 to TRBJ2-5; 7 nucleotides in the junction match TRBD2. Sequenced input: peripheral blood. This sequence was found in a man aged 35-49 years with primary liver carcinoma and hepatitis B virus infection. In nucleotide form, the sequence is TGTGCCAGCAGCTTAAGACTAGCTCAAGAGCCCCAGTACTTC. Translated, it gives CASSLRLAQEPQYF.